The rows below give T cell receptor beta chains drawn from one sample of a study of cytomegalovirus exposure and HLA in healthy donors. TCRdb's copy holds only in-frame clones and misses some; the assay was immunoSEQ multiplex PCR. The sample has about 130,000 clones, 80% seen once; the top ten hold 3% to 4%. Sequences were obtained from PBMCs. These TCRs come from a woman in her 40s in good health and CMV-seronegative. CDR3s include the opening cysteine and the closing phenylalanine or tryptophan. A D gene is named only where the DNA matches it firmly.

>TRBD1|15|TRBJ1-2|TRBV7-2
CASSFGDRGLGGYTF
>TRBD1|14|TRBJ1-3|TRBV10-3
CAISQQGAGNTIYF
>.|16|TRBJ1-1|TRBV5-1
CARSLEGRDSNTEAFF
>TRBD2|15|.|TRBV6-5
CASSYSGLAGNEQYF
>TRBD2|18|TRBJ2-3|TRBV6-1
CASSALAGTPGGTDTQYF
>.|17|TRBJ2-3|TRBV7-9
CASSGRSSTGHTDTQYF
>TRBD1|15|TRBJ1-2|TRBV11-1
CASSLESTGQVGYTF
>TRBD2|19|TRBJ2-1|TRBV28
CASSGPGTSGSRSYNEQFF
>.|12|TRBJ1-2|TRBV19
CASSIAGRGYTF
>.|15|TRBJ1-4|TRBV10-3
CAISETPRGSEKLFF
>TRBD2|18|TRBJ2-3|TRBV5-1
CASSPLGLAGGYTDTQYF
>.|16|TRBJ2-3|TRBV7-6
CASSPGQGRGTDTQYF
>TRBD2|14|TRBJ2-7|TRBV5-1
CASSSSGLAFEQYF
>.|14|TRBJ1-5|TRBV6-5
CASSSTGVNQPQHF
>.|13|TRBJ1-5|TRBV19
CASSMGGPQPQHF
>.|13|TRBJ1-5|TRBV6-1
CASSYGQNQPQHF
>TRBD2|19|TRBJ2-1|TRBV18
CASSPSGTSGRDSYNEQFF
>.|15|TRBJ2-7|TRBV4-3
CASSRGGDPSTEQYF
>TRBD1|15|TRBJ1-5|TRBV28
CASTTQGERNQPQHF
>.|12|TRBJ2-1|TRBV5-6
CASSYYNNEQFF
>TRBD1|18|TRBJ1-3|TRBV5-1
CASSLGTGTAGSGNTIYF
>TRBD1|14|TRBJ2-7|TRBV19
CASRGTGAPYEQYF
>.|16|TRBJ2-2|TRBV4-1
CASSHPREANTGELFF
>.|15|TRBJ2-1|TRBV7-2
CASSFLGSSYNEQFF
>.|13|TRBJ2-7|TRBV5-8
CASRAGGPYEQYF
>.|13|TRBJ2-5|TRBV5-6
CASSLGGQETQYF
>TRBD2|14|TRBJ2-5|TRBV7-2
CASSQSGGGETQYF
>.|16|TRBJ1-5|TRBV5-6
CASSSYRAGSNQPQHF
>.|16|TRBJ2-1|TRBV14
CASSQRWSSDYNEQFF
>TRBD2|15|TRBJ2-1|TRBV4-1
CASSPSGTSSYEQFF
>TRBD1|19|TRBJ2-7|TRBV4-3
CASSQDPRTGTPSSYEQYF
>TRBD1|19|TRBJ1-1|TRBV4-1
CASSQDQTGQGRVNTEAFF
>TRBD1|16|TRBJ2-7|TRBV27
CASSFWTGTGAHEQYF
>TRBD1|14|TRBJ2-1|TRBV9
CASSLTDRAGEQFF
>.|16|TRBJ1-3|TRBV5-5
CASSFQSGLSGNTIYF
>TRBD1|13|TRBJ2-7|TRBV18
CASSRQGAYEQYF
>TRBD2|15|TRBJ2-1|TRBV4-3
CASSQVLAGGVEQFF
>TRBD1|14|TRBJ2-4|TRBV5-1
CASSNGQAQDIQYF
>TRBD2|16|TRBJ2-7|TRBV4-3
CASSQDGSGSPYEQYF
>.|15|TRBJ2-1|TRBV9
CASSVEAGPLWEQFF
>TRBD2|15|TRBJ2-1|TRBV19
CASSLLALGNNEQFF
>TRBD1|14|TRBJ2-7|TRBV7-2
CASSSWTGDYEQYF
>TRBD1|14|TRBJ1-2|TRBV9
CASRGGQGEYGYPF
>.|15|TRBJ2-3|TRBV9
CASSVGWGRTDTQYF
>.|14|TRBJ2-7|TRBV5-4
CASSPGQTDYEQYF
>TRBD1|14|TRBJ1-1|TRBV19
CASSSDRGNTEAFF
>TRBD2|12|TRBJ2-7|TRBV6-5
CASSTGGDEQYF
>TRBD1|18|TRBJ2-6|TRBV4-2
CASSQLDRAFSGANVLTF
>.|14|TRBJ1-3|TRBV4-3
CASSQDHSGNTIYF
>.|13|TRBJ2-7|TRBV18
CASSPGGLNRLYF
>.|13|TRBJ1-1|TRBV18
CASSATKNTEAFF
>.|13|TRBJ2-7|TRBV27
CASRAGGSYEQYF
>TRBD2|17|TRBJ2-1|TRBV18
CASSPPPGTSSYNEQFF
>.|13|TRBJ2-5|TRBV29-1
CSTDSVGRETQYF
>.|12|TRBJ2-3|TRBV11-2
CASSPGADTQYF